This T cell receptor (beta chain) was sequenced for a study of T-cell memory formation after mild COVID-19. TCRdb re-called the 5' RACE reads with MiXCR, one entry per CDR3 protein. Of 550,000 to 700,000 distinct CDR3 sequences listed, 17% are singletons. There are 15 residues in the CDR3. Germline V CDR1 and CDR2: SGHRS, YFSETQ. After removal of 4 bases from V and 5 bases from J, the junction contained 6 bases not matched to a gene. Specimen: PBMCs or a T cell subset sorted from them (not recorded which). This TCR derives from an adult woman who had mild COVID-19 (a few samples of this study predate the infection). Cell type and time point are not known. The chain uses TRBV5-1 and TRBJ2-1; 10 nucleotides match TRBD1. DNA of the CDR3: TGCGCCAGCAGCCCCGGGACAGGGGCACACAATGAGCAGTTCTTC. It yields the protein CASSPGTGAHNEQFF.